The T cell receptor (beta chain) under discussion was sequenced for a study of blood T cell repertoires in COVID-19. About the research overall: Sites across the United States, Italy and Spain contributed samples from acute and convalescent COVID-19.

V was clipped by 3 bases and J by 7 bases, with 16 bases between them. Looked up from germline, CDR1 is KGHSH and CDR2 is LQKENI. This CDR3 is 15 amino acids long. Sequenced by immunoSEQ multiplex PCR; TCRdb stores in-frame clones only, minus some. The data contain over 200,000 clones, approximately 84% of them singletons. Sequenced sample: PBMCs or T cells enriched from blood (not recorded which). This chain uses TRBV18 with TRBJ2-1; the D is unclear. The TCR originated in a man aged 35-49 years who had recovered from COVID-19. The CDR3 sequence is CASSPQRLPPNEQFF. The DNA of the CDR3 is TGTGCCAGCTCACCCCAGCGCCTCCCTCCAAATGAGCAGTTCTTC. Full variable domain (missing parts from reference TRBV18 and TRBJ2-1): NAGVMQNPRHLVRRRGQEARLRCSPMKGHSHVYWYRQLPEEGLKFMVYLQKENIIDESGMPKERFSAEFPKEGPSILRIQQVVRGDSAAYFCASSPQRLPPNEQFFGPGTRLTVL.